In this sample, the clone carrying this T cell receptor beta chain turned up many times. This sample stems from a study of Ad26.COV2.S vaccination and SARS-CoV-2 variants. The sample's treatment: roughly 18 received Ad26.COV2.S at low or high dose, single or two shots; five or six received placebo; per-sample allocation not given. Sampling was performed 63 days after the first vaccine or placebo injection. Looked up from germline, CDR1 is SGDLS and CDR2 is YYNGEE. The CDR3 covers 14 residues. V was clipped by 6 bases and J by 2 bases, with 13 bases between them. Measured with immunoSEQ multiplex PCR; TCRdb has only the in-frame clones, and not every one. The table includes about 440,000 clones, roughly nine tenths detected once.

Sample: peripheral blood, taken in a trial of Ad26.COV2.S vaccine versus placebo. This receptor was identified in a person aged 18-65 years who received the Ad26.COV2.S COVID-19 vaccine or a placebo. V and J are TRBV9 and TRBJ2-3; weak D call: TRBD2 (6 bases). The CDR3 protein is CASNDGSFTDTQYF. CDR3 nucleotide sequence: TGTGCCAGCAATGACGGGAGCTTCACAGATACGCAGTATTTT.